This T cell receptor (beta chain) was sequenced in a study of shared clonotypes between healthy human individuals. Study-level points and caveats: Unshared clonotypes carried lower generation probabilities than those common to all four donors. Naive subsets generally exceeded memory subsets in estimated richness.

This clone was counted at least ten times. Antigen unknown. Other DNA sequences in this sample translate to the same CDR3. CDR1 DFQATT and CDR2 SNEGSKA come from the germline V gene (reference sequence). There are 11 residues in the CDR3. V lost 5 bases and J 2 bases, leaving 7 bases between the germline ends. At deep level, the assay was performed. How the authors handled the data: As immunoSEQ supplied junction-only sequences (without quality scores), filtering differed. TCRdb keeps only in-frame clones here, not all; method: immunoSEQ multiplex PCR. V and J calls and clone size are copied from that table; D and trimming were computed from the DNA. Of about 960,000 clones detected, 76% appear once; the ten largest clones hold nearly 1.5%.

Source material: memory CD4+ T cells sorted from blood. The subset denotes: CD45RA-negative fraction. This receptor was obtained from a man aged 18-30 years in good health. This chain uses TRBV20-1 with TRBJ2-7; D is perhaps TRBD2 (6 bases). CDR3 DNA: TGCAGTGCTCGGGAGACCTACGAGCAGTACTTC. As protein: CSARETYEQYF.